Listed below are T cell receptor beta chains from one sample, sequenced in a study of OX40 agonist ivuxolimab in advanced cancers. Clones were read by immunoSEQ multiplex PCR, and TCRdb kept only the in-frame ones, dropping some. The sample lists around 51,000 clones; around 81% were seen once. Sequencing was performed on CD4+ or CD8+ T cells sorted from blood, taken in a trial of the OX40 agonist ivuxolimab. The source is an adult with an advanced solid tumor such as melanoma, head and neck, liver or kidney cancer. The CDR3 runs from the conserved cysteine through the conserved F or W. D genes are given only for firm matches. Size is stated for part of the rows, as once, few or many counts, or as a class when the clone is expanded.

J gene	D gene	clone size	CDR3 length	V gene	CDR3 protein
TRBJ1-4	NA	once	15	TRBV11-2	CASSLGSSSNEKLFF
TRBJ2-1	TRBD2	few	14	TRBV5-1	CASSLVASGVEQFF
TRBJ1-6	TRBD1	NA	14	TRBV6-1	CASSIGQAYSPLHF
TRBJ1-1	NA	few	17	TRBV5-5	CASSLNPSGYMNTEAFF
TRBJ2-7	NA	NA	13	TRBV6-5	CASVRPTAYEQYF
TRBJ1-5	NA	medium-sized	13	TRBV6-5	CASSSGQNQPQHF
TRBJ1-1	TRBD1	NA	11	TRBV6-5	CASSHRGAGFF
TRBJ1-5	NA	NA	12	TRBV19	CASNWGNQPQHF
TRBJ2-1	TRBD1	NA	16	TRBV27	CASRDRGSGSYNEQFF
TRBJ1-1	TRBD1	NA	14	TRBV28	CASSRDRVVTEAFF
TRBJ1-4	NA	NA	16	TRBV5-1	CASSLGPKAPNEKLFF
TRBJ1-2	NA	NA	14	TRBV2	CASRARQGGYGYTF
TRBJ2-7	TRBD2	NA	15	TRBV7-9	CASSPRASGGYEQYF
TRBJ1-5	NA	NA	13	TRBV4-1	CADGRDTYQPQHF
TRBJ2-7	TRBD2	once	18	TRBV7-2	CASSLVGLSGGASYEQYF
TRBJ2-7	NA	NA	15	TRBV7-2	CASSLVSDSRTGQYF
TRBJ1-5	NA	NA	15	TRBV7-8	CASSLVPGDNQPQHF
TRBJ2-7	NA	NA	14	TRBV2	CASSEREGGYEQYF
TRBJ2-7	NA	NA	14	TRBV7-9	CASSLGGTFDEQYF
TRBJ1-3	NA	NA	13	TRBV19	CASSRGPGNTIYF
NA	TRBD2	once	17	TRBV5-1	CASSWGLAGESSYEQYF
TRBJ2-7	NA	once	15	TRBV19	CASSSRPGSQGEQYF
TRBJ1-2	TRBD1	NA	14	TRBV19	CASSPGQGYYGYTF
TRBJ2-3	TRBD2	once	18	TRBV7-8	CASSLGTSGGRYTDTQYF
TRBJ2-3	NA	NA	14	TRBV6-1	CASMSQPSTDTQYF
TRBJ1-1	TRBD1	NA	14	TRBV6-1	CASSHTGVVTEAFF
TRBJ2-7	NA	once	13	TRBV15	CATSRDFRYEQYF
TRBJ1-5	NA	NA	13	TRBV6-5	CASSWGGNQPQHF
TRBJ1-6	TRBD1	few	15	TRBV5-5	CASSLWGQANSPLHF
TRBJ2-5	NA	NA	15	TRBV19	CASSIANSGQETQYF
TRBJ2-1	NA	once	13	TRBV6-5	CASRWNSYNEQFF
TRBJ1-4	NA	NA	15	TRBV7-8	CASSLVTATNEKLFF
TRBJ2-7	TRBD1	once	14	TRBV29-1	CSVGTGGSSYEQYF
TRBJ2-7	NA	once	14	TRBV6-6	CASRTQGSAYEQYF
TRBJ2-7	NA	NA	15	TRBV11-2	CASSEENGDSYEQYF
TRBJ1-1	NA	NA	13	TRBV4-1	CASSQDPRTEAFF
TRBJ2-7	NA	NA	13	TRBV7-9	CASSLGLVGEQYF
TRBJ2-6	NA	once	14	TRBV9	CASAQGAGANVLTF
TRBJ1-4	NA	NA	16	TRBV5-4	CASSFKTGPTNEKLFF
TRBJ1-5	NA	NA	15	TRBV6-6	CASSYPSSGNQPQHF
TRBJ1-5	TRBD1	once	15	TRBV6-1	CASSGGQGVYQPQHF
TRBJ2-7	TRBD2	NA	15	TRBV10-3	CAISEQTSGVYEQYF